The clone carrying this T cell receptor beta chain has just one count. Amplification used 60 Vbeta primers and 13 Jbeta primers. TCRdb's copy holds only in-frame clones and misses some; the assay was immunoSEQ multiplex PCR. The top ten clones hold more than 9.5% of a sample with 110,000 to 150,000 clones, around 80% of them seen once. From germline, CDR1 is SGHRS and CDR2 YFSETQ. CDR3 size: 14 residues. The J segment lost 4 bases and the V segment lost 7 bases, leaving 6 bases of the junction unmatched. This sample was taken from a study of cytomegalovirus exposure and HLA in healthy donors. This TCR was sampled from a woman aged 60-70 years in good health and CMV-seropositive. The chain carries TRBV5-1 and TRBJ2-2; 8 positions match TRBD1. Sample: PBMCs. The CDR3 coding sequence is TGCGCCAGCCGCGACAGGGGTGGCACCGGGGAGCTGTTTTTT. Protein: CASRDRGGTGELFF.